The subject of this entry is one T cell receptor beta chain. This sample is part of a study of cytomegalovirus exposure and HLA in healthy donors. CDR3 length: 18 amino acids. The PCR ran on 60 Vbeta and 13 Jbeta primers. Assay: immunoSEQ multiplex PCR; the TCRdb copy retains only in-frame clones and omits some. The profile covers under 200,000 clones, with under 70% appearing a single time and less than 3% taken by the ten largest. This sequence originates from a woman in her 40s in good health and CMV-seropositive. This chain links TRBV21-1 with TRBJ1-5. TRBV21-1 has pseudogene status. The material sequenced was PBMCs. The CDR3 sequence: CASSKACCQRDSNQPQHF. As DNA, the CDR3 is TGTGCCAGCAGCAAAGCGTGTTGCCAGCGAGATAGCAATCAGCCCCAGCATTTT.